A selection of T cell receptor beta chains follows, all from one sample in a study of blood T cell repertoires in COVID-19. Profiled with immunoSEQ multiplex PCR; TCRdb holds only in-frame clones, not every one. The sample holds 150,000 to 200,000 clones; more than 70% are singletons and the top ten take roughly 4%. Specimen: peripheral blood. These receptors were obtained from a woman aged 30 to 39 with acute or convalescent COVID-19. Both conserved end residues are part of each CDR3. The D gene is left open where the match is weak. Rows may omit the clone size; those that give it use once, few, many or a size class.

J | size | D | V | CDR3
TRBJ2-2 | - | - | TRBV4-2 | CASSPPAGELFF
TRBJ1-6 | - | - | TRBV28 | CASSSPGQEFSPLHF
TRBJ1-1 | - | - | TRBV30 | CAWNVYMNTEAFF
TRBJ1-1 | - | - | TRBV12-3/TRBV12-4 | CASSLARDTEAFF
TRBJ1-6 | - | - | TRBV9 | CASSYGGGSYNSPLHF
TRBJ2-1 | - | TRBD2 | TRBV12-3/TRBV12-4 | CASRDGLADEQFF
TRBJ1-2 | - | - | TRBV11-2 | CASSLLVGSGYTF
TRBJ2-2 | once | - | TRBV27 | CASSHSPGELFF
TRBJ2-2 | - | TRBD2 | TRBV7-9 | CANTGRANTGELFF
TRBJ2-5 | - | - | TRBV9 | CASSVDIKETQYF
TRBJ1-4 | few | - | TRBV6-6 | CASSQDNVDEKLFF
TRBJ2-7 | - | - | TRBV5-1 | CASSLGGTSFYEQYF
TRBJ2-3 | - | TRBD1 | TRBV5-5 | CASSYFDRVPDTQYF
TRBJ1-1 | - | TRBD1 | TRBV12-3/TRBV12-4 | CASSLRATGWTFF
TRBJ1-1 | - | - | TRBV2 | CASRQGLNTEAFF
TRBJ2-7 | - | - | TRBV28 | CASSPDSYYEQYF
TRBJ1-1 | once | TRBD1 | TRBV28 | CASSIIGQGTEAFF
TRBJ2-2 | - | - | TRBV4-2 | CASSQSTTGELFF
TRBJ1-2 | - | - | TRBV3-1/TRBV3-2 | CASSQDYEGGYTF
TRBJ2-1 | once | TRBD2 | TRBV6-1 | CASSEVGREQFF
TRBJ1-6 | - | - | TRBV7-2 | CASSLYVPGVGSPLHF
TRBJ1-2 | - | TRBD1 | TRBV27 | CASSGGQGASGGYTF